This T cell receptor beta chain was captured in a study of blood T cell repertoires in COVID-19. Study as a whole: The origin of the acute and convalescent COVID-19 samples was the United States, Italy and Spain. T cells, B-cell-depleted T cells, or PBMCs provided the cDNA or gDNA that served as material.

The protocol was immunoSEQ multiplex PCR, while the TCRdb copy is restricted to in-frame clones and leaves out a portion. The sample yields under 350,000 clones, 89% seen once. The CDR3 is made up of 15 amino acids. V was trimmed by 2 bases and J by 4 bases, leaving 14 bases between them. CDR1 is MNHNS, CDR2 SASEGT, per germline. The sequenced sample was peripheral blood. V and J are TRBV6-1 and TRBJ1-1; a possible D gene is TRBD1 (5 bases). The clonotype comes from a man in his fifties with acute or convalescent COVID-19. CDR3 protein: CASSERGGMATEAFF. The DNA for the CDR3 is TGTGCCAGCAGTGAACGCGGGGGGATGGCCACTGAAGCTTTCTTT.